This TCR beta chain came from a study of identical twins. A remark on this clonotype: The antigen is not known.

CDR1 and CDR2 from the germline V gene are SGHRS and YFSETQ. V lost 6 bases, J lost 5 bases, and 20 bases lay in between. CDR3 length equals 15 residues. Points from the study as a whole: Invariant T cells like MAIT and iNKT could partly confound the zero-insertion analyses. Memory repertoires showed no such pattern, whereas abundant cord blood beta clonotypes carried fewer insertions.

A template switching step contributed a universal primer site, while unique molecular identifiers were present in the cDNA. MiXCR, run by TCRdb on the 5' RACE reads, gives a single entry per CDR3 protein. Here the sample spans more than 1.5 million distinct CDR3 sequences, under 35% being singletons. This clonotype was obtained from a newborn girl in good health. V gene TRBV5-1 combines with J gene TRBJ2-5, with D possibly matching TRBD2 (6 bases). The sample consisted of cord blood. The CDR3 reads CASNTLVGRGETQYF. The CDR3 DNA follows: TGCGCCAGCAATACCCTAGTTGGGCGGGGCGAGACCCAGTACTTC.